These T cell receptor beta chains were read from a single sample in a study of Graves' ophthalmopathy and Graves' hyperthyroidism. TCRdb independently ran MiXCR on the multiplex PCR reads; one entry per CDR3 protein. The data contain 150,000 to 200,000 distinct CDR3 sequences, 30% to 45% of them singletons. Sequenced material: peripheral blood. Every receptor here comes from a middle-aged woman with Graves' ophthalmopathy. Both conserved end residues are part of each CDR3. A D gene is named only where the DNA matches it firmly. Clone size is stated in some rows and not others, as once, few, many or a class when expanded.

v_call,clone_size,d_call,j_call,cdr3_nt,cdr3_aa
TRBV28,.,TRBD2,TRBJ2-3,TGTGCCAGCAGTCCCCAAGCGGGAGGTGGCACAGATACGCAGTATTTT,CASSPQAGGGTDTQYF
TRBV12-3/TRBV12-4,.,TRBD1,TRBJ1-1,TGTGCCTGCAGACAGGGAGGGAACACTGAAGCTTTCTTT,CACRQGGNTEAFF
TRBV7-2,many,TRBD2,TRBJ2-4,TGTGCCAGCAGCCTCGCGGGACTAGAGCGAATAGGGGGACTCAAAAACATTCAGTACTTC,CASSLAGLERIGGLKNIQYF
TRBV6-5,many,TRBD1,TRBJ1-5,TGTGCCACCGCGTCCGGGACAGGGGGCGTGGGTAGCAATCAGCCCCAGCATTTT,CATASGTGGVGSNQPQHF
TRBV6-2/TRBV6-3,.,.,TRBJ1-1,TGTGCCAGCAGTTATGAAGGGGGAATAACTGAAGCTTTCTTT,CASSYEGGITEAFF
TRBV11-2,.,.,TRBJ2-7,TGTGCCAGCAGCTTACCCCCTCTGGGAGGAGGCGCCTACGAGCAGTACTTC,CASSLPPLGGGAYEQYF
TRBV7-9,few,TRBD2,TRBJ2-7,TGTGCCAGCAGCTTATTGTCTAGCGGTGACTACGAGCAGTACTTC,CASSLLSSGDYEQYF
TRBV5-1,many,TRBD2,TRBJ2-7,TGCGCCAGCAGCTTGTCGGGGGGGCCCTACGAGCAGTACTTC,CASSLSGGPYEQYF
TRBV28,many,.,TRBJ2-5,TGTGCCAGCAGTTTACAGGGAGAAGAGACCCAGTACTTC,CASSLQGEETQYF
TRBV20-1,once,TRBD2,TRBJ2-7,TGCAGCGAGCTCGGGGCGGGGGACGAGCAGTACTTC,CSELGAGDEQYF
TRBV28,.,TRBD1,TRBJ2-7,TGTGCCAGCAGTCCCCATACAGGGGGCAGGACCTACGAGCAGTACTTC,CASSPHTGGRTYEQYF
TRBV10-3,many,TRBD1,TRBJ1-2,TGTGCCATCAGTCTTTCTCCGGGACAGGTCCCCAGCTACACCTTC,CAISLSPGQVPSYTF
TRBV5-6,many,.,TRBJ2-5,TGTGCCAGCAACCGGGACTTTGAAGAGACCCAGTACTTC,CASNRDFEETQYF
TRBV7-2,many,.,TRBJ2-7,TGTGCCAGCACCGAGGGGCTAGCAAGCGAGCAGTACTTC,CASTEGLASEQYF
TRBV9,many,.,TRBJ1-6,TGTGCCAGCAGCGTAGATTGGACCCCCTATAATTCACCCCTCCACTTT,CASSVDWTPYNSPLHF
TRBV5-1,many,TRBD1,TRBJ1-1,TGCGCCAGCAGCTCGGGACAGGAACACACTGAAGCTTTCTTT,CASSSGQEHTEAFF
TRBV3-1,many,TRBD1,TRBJ2-7,TGTGCCAGCAGCCAAGGGGACAGGGGTTACGAGCAGTACTTC,CASSQGDRGYEQYF